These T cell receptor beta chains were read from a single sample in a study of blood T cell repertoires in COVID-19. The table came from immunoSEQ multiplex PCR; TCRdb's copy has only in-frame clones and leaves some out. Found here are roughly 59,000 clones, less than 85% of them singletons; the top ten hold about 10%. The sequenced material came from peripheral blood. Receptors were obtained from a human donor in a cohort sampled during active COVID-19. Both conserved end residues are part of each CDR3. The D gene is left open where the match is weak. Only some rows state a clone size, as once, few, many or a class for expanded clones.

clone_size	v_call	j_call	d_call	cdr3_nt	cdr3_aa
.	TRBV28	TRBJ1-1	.	TGTGCCAGCATGGGAGGGGTTACTGAAGCTTTCTTT	CASMGGVTEAFF
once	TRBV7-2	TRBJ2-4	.	TGTGCCAGCAGCTTGCAGGGGACGATGGGAAACATTCAGTACTTC	CASSLQGTMGNIQYF
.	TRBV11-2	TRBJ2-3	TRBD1	TGTGCCAGCAGCCCGCGGACAGGGGGGAAGGATACGCAGTATTTT	CASSPRTGGKDTQYF
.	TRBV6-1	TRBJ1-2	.	TGTGCCAGCAGTGAAGAGTTAAGGGACGCGGGATCCTATGGCTACACCTTC	CASSEELRDAGSYGYTF
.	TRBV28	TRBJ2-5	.	TGTGCCACCAAAAGGGGGGGACAAGAGACCCAGTACTTC	CATKRGGQETQYF
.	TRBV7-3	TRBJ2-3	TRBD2	TGTGCCAGCAGCCCTAGCGGGAGGGCCACAGATACGCAGTATTTT	CASSPSGRATDTQYF
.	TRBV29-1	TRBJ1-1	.	TGCAGCGCACTCGGGAACACTGAAGCTTTCTTT	CSALGNTEAFF
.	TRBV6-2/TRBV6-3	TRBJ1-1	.	TGTGCCAGCAGTTCGTGGGCATACCCAGAAGGCATGAACACTGAAGCTTTCTTT	CASSSWAYPEGMNTEAFF
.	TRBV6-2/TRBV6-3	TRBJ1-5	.	TGTGCCAGCAGTTACGTCGGTCAGCCCCAGCATTTT	CASSYVGQPQHF
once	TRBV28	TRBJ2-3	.	TGTGCCAGTAGAAACCAAAGGGGGTCCAGCTCCAGCACAGATACGCAGTATTTT	CASRNQRGSSSSTDTQYF
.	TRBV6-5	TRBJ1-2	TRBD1	TGTGCCACCAACAGGGGCGCAGGATATGGCTACACCTTC	CATNRGAGYGYTF
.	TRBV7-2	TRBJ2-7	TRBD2	TGTGCCAGCAGCTTCGGGACTAGCGGGGGTAGCTCCTACGAGCAGTACTTC	CASSFGTSGGSSYEQYF
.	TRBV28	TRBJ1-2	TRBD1	TGTGCTAGCCGGACAGGGGGCGCCTATGGCTACACCTTC	CASRTGGAYGYTF
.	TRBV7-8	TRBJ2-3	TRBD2	TGTGCCAGCAGCTCAACATTAGCGGGGTGGCGGTCTGTTGGTTTT	CASSSTLAGWRSVGF
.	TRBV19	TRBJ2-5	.	TGTGCCAGTAGTTCTAAGCCGGGGAAGACCCAGTACTTC	CASSSKPGKTQYF
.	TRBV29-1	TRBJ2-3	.	TGCAGCGTTGGTTTAGCCGGACTAGATACGCAGTATTTT	CSVGLAGLDTQYF
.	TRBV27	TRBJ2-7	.	TGTGCCAGCAGGATAGGGGCCCAGTACTCCTACGAGCAGTACTTC	CASRIGAQYSYEQYF
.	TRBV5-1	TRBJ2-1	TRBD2	TGCGCCAGCAGCTTGTTAGCGGGAAGGGATGAGCAGTTCTTC	CASSLLAGRDEQFF
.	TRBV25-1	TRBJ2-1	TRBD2	TGTGCCAGCAGTGAAGGCGGGGGACGCAATGAGCAGTTCTTC	CASSEGGGRNEQFF
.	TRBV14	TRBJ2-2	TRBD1	TGTGCCAGCAGCAGGGGGCGGACCGGGGAGCTGTTTTTT	CASSRGRTGELFF
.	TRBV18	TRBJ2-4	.	TGTGCCAGCTCAGCTACAGGGATGGCCAAAAACATTCAGTACTTC	CASSATGMAKNIQYF
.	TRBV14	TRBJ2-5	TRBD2	TGTGCCAGCAGCCAACGGGAGGGCCGAGAGACCCAGTACTTC	CASSQREGRETQYF
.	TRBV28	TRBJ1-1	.	TGTGCCAGCAGTTTAGTCGAGGAAGCTTTCTTT	CASSLVEEAFF
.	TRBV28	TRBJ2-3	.	TGTGCCACCGTTAGCGGCGGGGATACGCAGTATTTT	CATVSGGDTQYF
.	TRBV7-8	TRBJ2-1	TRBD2	TGTGCCAGCAGCTTGACTAGCGGGAGGGTTCGCTACAATGAGCAGTTCTTC	CASSLTSGRVRYNEQFF
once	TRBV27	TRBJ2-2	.	TGTGCCAGCAGTTCCATAACTGAACCGACGAACACCGGGGAGCTGTTTTTT	CASSSITEPTNTGELFF
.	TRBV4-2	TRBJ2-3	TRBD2	TGTGCCAGCAGCCAAGATAGGACTAGCAGTACGGATACGCAGTATTTT	CASSQDRTSSTDTQYF
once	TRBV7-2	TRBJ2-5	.	TGTGCCAGCAGCTATAGCGGCCAAGAGACCCAGTACTTC	CASSYSGQETQYF
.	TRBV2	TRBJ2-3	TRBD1	TGTGCCAGCAGTTTCGGGACAGTGACGGATACGCAGTATTTT	CASSFGTVTDTQYF
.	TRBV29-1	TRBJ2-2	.	TGCAGCGGTCTAACAGGTCCTGGTACCGGGGAGCTGTTTTTT	CSGLTGPGTGELFF
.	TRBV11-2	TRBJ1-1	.	TGTGCCAGCAGCTTAGTACTGGGCAGGGTTGAAGCTTTCTTT	CASSLVLGRVEAFF
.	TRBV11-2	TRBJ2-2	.	TGTGCCAGCAGCTTAGAGCTGGGGGGGCGTCGGACCGGGGAGCTGTTTTTT	CASSLELGGRRTGELFF
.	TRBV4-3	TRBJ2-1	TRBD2	TGCGCCAGCAGCCAAGATCCTCTAGCGGGAGTTCTTGACAATGAGCAGTTCTTC	CASSQDPLAGVLDNEQFF
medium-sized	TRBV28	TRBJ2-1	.	TGTGCCAGCAGTATCGGACTGTACAATGAGCAGTTCTTC	CASSIGLYNEQFF
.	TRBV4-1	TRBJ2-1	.	TGCGCCAGCAGCCAAGAACGGGTCTACAGGGATCCCTACAATGAGCAGTTCTTC	CASSQERVYRDPYNEQFF
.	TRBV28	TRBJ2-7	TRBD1	TGTGCCAGCAGCTCCGCGGGGACAGGGGGCTACGAGCAGTACTTC	CASSSAGTGGYEQYF
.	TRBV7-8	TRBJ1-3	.	TGTGCCAGCAGCCAACTCGGGAACACCATATATTTT	CASSQLGNTIYF
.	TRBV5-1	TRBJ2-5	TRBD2	TGCGCCAGCAGCTTGGGAGCTAGCGGGACAGAGACCCAGTACTTC	CASSLGASGTETQYF
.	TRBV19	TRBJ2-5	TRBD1	TGTGCCAGTAGCCATGGGACAGCGAGGGAGACCCAGTACTTC	CASSHGTARETQYF
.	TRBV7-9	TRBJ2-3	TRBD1	TGTGCCAGCAGCCCCGGGACAGGTTCGTTAGATACGCAGTATTTT	CASSPGTGSLDTQYF
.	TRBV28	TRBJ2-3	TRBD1	TGTGCCAGCCGGACAGGACACACAGATACGCAGTATTTT	CASRTGHTDTQYF
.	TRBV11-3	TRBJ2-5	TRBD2	TGTGCCAGCAGCTTAGGAGCAAGGACTAGCGGGCAAGAGACCCAGTACTTC	CASSLGARTSGQETQYF
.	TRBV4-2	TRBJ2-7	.	TGTGCCAGCAGCCAGGGAGTAAACTACGAGCAGTACTTC	CASSQGVNYEQYF
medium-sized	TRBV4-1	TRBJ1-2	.	TGCGCCAGCAGCCAATCTGGTTCCGGGGGCTACACCTTC	CASSQSGSGGYTF
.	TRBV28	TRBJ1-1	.	TGTGCCAGCAGTTTAAGGGGCAGGCCGAACACTGAAGCTTTCTTT	CASSLRGRPNTEAFF
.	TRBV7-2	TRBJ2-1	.	TGTGCCAGCAGCTCACTCCCGGGACTCAGGACCTACAATGAGCAGTTCTTC	CASSSLPGLRTYNEQFF
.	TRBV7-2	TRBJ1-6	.	TGTGCCAGCAGCTTCCGGGAAAGGGCTCAGAATTCACCCCTCCACTTT	CASSFRERAQNSPLHF
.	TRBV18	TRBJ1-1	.	TGTGCCAGCTCACCCTCTCCGGGGGGTGAAGCTTTCTTT	CASSPSPGGEAFF
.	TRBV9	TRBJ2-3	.	TGTGCCAGCAGCGAGGTACCGGGAACAGATACGCAGTATTTT	CASSEVPGTDTQYF
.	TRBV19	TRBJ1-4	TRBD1	TGTGCCAGTGGGACAGGGGAGGGAAAACTGTTTTTT	CASGTGEGKLFF
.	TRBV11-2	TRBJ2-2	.	TGTGCCAGCAGCCGCCGGGGGAACACCGGGGAGCTGTTTTTT	CASSRRGNTGELFF
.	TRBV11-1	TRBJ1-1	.	TGTGCCAGCAGTCCCGACAGGCCCGTGAACACTGAAGCTTTCTTT	CASSPDRPVNTEAFF
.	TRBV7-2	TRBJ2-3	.	TGTGCCAGCAGCCCTTATAGTACAGATACGCAGTATTTT	CASSPYSTDTQYF
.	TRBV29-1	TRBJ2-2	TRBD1	TGCAGCGTCCCGGGACAGGGGGTCTTTGACACCGGGGAGCTGTTTTTT	CSVPGQGVFDTGELFF
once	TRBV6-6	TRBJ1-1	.	TGTGCCAGCACCCCGGGCCCCAGACAGTCGAACACTGAAGCTTTCTTT	CASTPGPRQSNTEAFF
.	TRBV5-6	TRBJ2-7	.	TGTGCCAGCAGCCATATTCCGGGACAAACCTACGAGCAGTACTTC	CASSHIPGQTYEQYF
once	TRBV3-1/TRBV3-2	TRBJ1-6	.	TGTGCCAGCAGCCAAGTTGCAGGGGAAACACCCCTCCACTTT	CASSQVAGETPLHF
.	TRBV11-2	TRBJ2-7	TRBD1	TGTGCCAGCAGCTTAAATCTTGGGACAGGGATCGAGCAGTACTTC	CASSLNLGTGIEQYF
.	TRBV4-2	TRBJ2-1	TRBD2	TGTGCCAGCAGCCAAGATTCTTGGGCTAGCGGGAACAATGAGCAGTTCTTC	CASSQDSWASGNNEQFF